These T cell receptor beta chains were read from a single sample in a study of shared clonotypes between healthy human individuals. TCRdb's copy holds only in-frame clones and misses some; the assay was immunoSEQ multiplex PCR. The table records approximately 980,000 clones, about 80% of them present only once. Sequenced sample: memory CD4+ T cells sorted from blood. These receptors were collected from a man aged 18-30 years in good health. Both conserved end residues are part of each CDR3. The D gene is left open where the match is weak. Clone size is shown for a subset of rows, as once, few, many or a class of expanded clone.

>-|TRBV5-1|TRBJ2-3|TRBD2
TGCGCCAGCAGCAGTATACTAGCGGGAGGGCCAGATACGCAGTATTTT
CASSSILAGGPDTQYF
>once|TRBV18|TRBJ2-2|TRBD1
TGTGCCAGCTCCCGGGACAGGGAACACACCGGGGAGCTGTTTTTT
CASSRDREHTGELFF
>-|TRBV20-1|TRBJ1-1|-
TGCAGTGCTAGAGTTTGGGGGGAAGCTTTCTTT
CSARVWGEAFF
>-|TRBV7-2|TRBJ2-5|TRBD2
TGTGCCAGCAGCCCAGGGAAGCGGGGGTACCAAGAGACCCAGTACTTC
CASSPGKRGYQETQYF
>-|TRBV11-2|TRBJ1-2|-
TGTGCCAGCAGCACCCGGACGGCCCTAGCTAACTATGGCTACACCTTC
CASSTRTALANYGYTF
>few|TRBV5-1|TRBJ1-6|-
TGCGCCAGCAGGCGGGACTCTTCGAGCTCCTATAATTCACCCCTCCACTTT
CASRRDSSSSYNSPLHF
>-|TRBV29-1|TRBJ2-1|TRBD2
TGCAGCGTTGAATATCGGGAGGGCTACAATGAGCAGTTCTTC
CSVEYREGYNEQFF
>-|TRBV5-5|TRBJ1-2|-
TGTGCCAGCAGCTCCGTTGGGGCCGAGATCGGGTATGGCTACACCTTC
CASSSVGAEIGYGYTF
>-|TRBV5-4|TRBJ1-6|-
TGTGCCAGCAGCTTGGGCCGACAGGCATCTTCACCCCTCCACTTT
CASSLGRQASSPLHF
>-|TRBV7-3|TRBJ1-2|TRBD1
TGTGCCAGCAGCCAAACCGGGACAGGGGTCCCCTCTGGCTACACCTTC
CASSQTGTGVPSGYTF
>-|TRBV5-8|TRBJ1-3|-
TGTGCCAGCAGCTTGTCGCAGTCTGGAAACACCATATATTTT
CASSLSQSGNTIYF
>few|TRBV2|TRBJ1-6|-
TGTGCCAGCAGTGAAAACAGCCTCTATAATTCACCCCTCCACTTT
CASSENSLYNSPLHF
>once|TRBV29-1|TRBJ2-5|-
TGCGGCGTTGATAACGGCGCGGAGACCCAGTACTTC
CGVDNGAETQYF
>-|TRBV6-1|TRBJ2-5|-
TGTGCCAGCAGTCCCGGTTGGGGAGAGACCCAGTACTTC
CASSPGWGETQYF
>-|TRBV30|TRBJ1-4|-
TGTGCCTCCGGGGGACATCAGACAACTAATGAAAAACTGTTTTTT
CASGGHQTTNEKLFF
>-|TRBV9|TRBJ1-2|-
TGTGCCAGCAGCGGGGGAATGGGACCAAGCTATGGCTACACCTTC
CASSGGMGPSYGYTF